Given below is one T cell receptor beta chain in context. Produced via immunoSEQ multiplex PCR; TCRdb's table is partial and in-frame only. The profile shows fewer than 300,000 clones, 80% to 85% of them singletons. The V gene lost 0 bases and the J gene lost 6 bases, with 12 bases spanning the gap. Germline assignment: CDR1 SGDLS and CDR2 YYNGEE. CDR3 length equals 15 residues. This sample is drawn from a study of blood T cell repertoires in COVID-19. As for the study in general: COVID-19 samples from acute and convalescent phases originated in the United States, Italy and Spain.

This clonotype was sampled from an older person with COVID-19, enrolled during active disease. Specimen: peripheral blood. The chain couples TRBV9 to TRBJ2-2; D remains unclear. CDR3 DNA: TGTGCCAGCAGCGTAGTTCCGGTTCGCCCCGGGGAGCTGTTTTTT. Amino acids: CASSVVPVRPGELFF.